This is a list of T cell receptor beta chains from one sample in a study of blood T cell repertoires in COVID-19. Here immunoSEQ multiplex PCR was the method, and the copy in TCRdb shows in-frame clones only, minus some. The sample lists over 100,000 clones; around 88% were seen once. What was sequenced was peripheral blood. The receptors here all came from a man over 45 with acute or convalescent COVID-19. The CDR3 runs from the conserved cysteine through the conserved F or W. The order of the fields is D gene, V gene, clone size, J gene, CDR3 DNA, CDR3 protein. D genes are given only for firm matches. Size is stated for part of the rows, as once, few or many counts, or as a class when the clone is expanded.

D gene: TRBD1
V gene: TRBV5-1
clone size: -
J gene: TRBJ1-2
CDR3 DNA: TGCGCCAGCAGCCCGGGGGACAGTAACTATGGCTACACCTTC
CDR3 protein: CASSPGDSNYGYTF

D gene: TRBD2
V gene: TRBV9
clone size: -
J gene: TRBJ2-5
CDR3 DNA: TGTGCCAGCAGCGTCGCGGGGGGCCCAGAGACCCAGTACTTC
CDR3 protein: CASSVAGGPETQYF

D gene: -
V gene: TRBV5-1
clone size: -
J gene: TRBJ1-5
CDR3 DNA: TGCGCCAGCAGTCGTACAGGACAGCTAAATCAGCCCCAGCATTTT
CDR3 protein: CASSRTGQLNQPQHF

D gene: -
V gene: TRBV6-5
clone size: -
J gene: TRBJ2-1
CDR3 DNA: TGTGCCAGCAGTTACCCAAAAATAGAACCAAATGAGCAGTTCTTC
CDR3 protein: CASSYPKIEPNEQFF

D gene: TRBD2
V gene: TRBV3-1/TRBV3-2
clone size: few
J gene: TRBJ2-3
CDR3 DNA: TGTGCCAGCAGCCGGTACAGCGGGAGGTCCACAGATACGCAGTATTTT
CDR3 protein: CASSRYSGRSTDTQYF

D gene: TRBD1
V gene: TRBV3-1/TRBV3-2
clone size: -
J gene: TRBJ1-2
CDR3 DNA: TGTGCCAGCAGCCAGGTTGACAGGGGTCCTTCTTCATATGGCTACACCTTC
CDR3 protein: CASSQVDRGPSSYGYTF

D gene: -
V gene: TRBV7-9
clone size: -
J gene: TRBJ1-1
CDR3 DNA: TGTGCCAGCAGCCCGATGACAGGTTTAAACACTGAAGCTTTCTTT
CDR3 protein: CASSPMTGLNTEAFF

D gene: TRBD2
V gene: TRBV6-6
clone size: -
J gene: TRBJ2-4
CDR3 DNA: TGTGCCAGCAGTTGGCGGCTAGCGGGGGACATTCAGTACTTC
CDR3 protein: CASSWRLAGDIQYF

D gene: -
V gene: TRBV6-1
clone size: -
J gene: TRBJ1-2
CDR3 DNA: TGTGCCAGCAGTGAACGGTCGGGGTGGAACTATGGCTACACCTTC
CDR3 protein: CASSERSGWNYGYTF

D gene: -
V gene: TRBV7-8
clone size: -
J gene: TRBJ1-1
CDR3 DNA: TGTGCCAGCAGCTTAGCCTACCGAGGGCTGGGGACTGAAGCTTTCTTT
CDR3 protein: CASSLAYRGLGTEAFF

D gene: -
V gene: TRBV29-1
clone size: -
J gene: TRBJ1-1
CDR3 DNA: TGCAGCCTCCAAAGGGGGGGGGTAGGCACTGAAGCTTTCTTT
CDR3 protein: CSLQRGGVGTEAFF

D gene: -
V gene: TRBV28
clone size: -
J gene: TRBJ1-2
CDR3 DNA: TGTGCCAGCAGTTTCGTTGGGGGGTCTCGTGGCTACACCTTC
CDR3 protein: CASSFVGGSRGYTF

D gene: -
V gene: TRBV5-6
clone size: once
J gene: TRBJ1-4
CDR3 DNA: TGTGCCAGCAGCCATCCCAGGGTTGGGGATGAAAAACTGTTTTTT
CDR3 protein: CASSHPRVGDEKLFF

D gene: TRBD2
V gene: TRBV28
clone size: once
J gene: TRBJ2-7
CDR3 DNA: TGTGCCAGCAGGTCGGGGGGACCCTCCTACGAGCAGTACTTC
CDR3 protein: CASRSGGPSYEQYF

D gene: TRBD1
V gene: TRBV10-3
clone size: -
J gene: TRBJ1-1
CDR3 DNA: TGTGCCATCAGTGAGTTGGGACAGACGAACACTGAAGCTTTCTTT
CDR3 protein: CAISELGQTNTEAFF

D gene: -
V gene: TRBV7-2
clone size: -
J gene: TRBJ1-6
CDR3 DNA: TGTGCCAGCAGCTCAAACAGGAATTCACCCCTCCACTTT
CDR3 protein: CASSSNRNSPLHF

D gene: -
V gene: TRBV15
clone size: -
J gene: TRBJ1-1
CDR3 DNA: TGTGCCACCAGCAGAGATCAAGGGGGTGCATTCGCTTTCTTT
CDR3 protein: CATSRDQGGAFAFF

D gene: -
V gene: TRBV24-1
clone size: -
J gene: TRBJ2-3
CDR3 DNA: TGTGCCACCAGTGATTTACAGGGCCCTAGCACAGATACGCAGTATTTT
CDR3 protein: CATSDLQGPSTDTQYF

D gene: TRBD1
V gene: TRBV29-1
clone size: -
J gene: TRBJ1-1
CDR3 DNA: TGCAGCGCCCGGACAGGGGTTCAGACTGAAGCTTTCTTT
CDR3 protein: CSARTGVQTEAFF

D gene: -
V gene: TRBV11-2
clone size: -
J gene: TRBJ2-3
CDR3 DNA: TGTGCCAGCAGCAGGGTCCCGGGGTCAGATACGCAGTATTTT
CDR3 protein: CASSRVPGSDTQYF

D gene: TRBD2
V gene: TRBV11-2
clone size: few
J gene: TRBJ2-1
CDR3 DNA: TGTGCCAGCAGGGACCGGACTAGCGGGAGCTCCTACAATGAGCAGTTCTTC
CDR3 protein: CASRDRTSGSSYNEQFF

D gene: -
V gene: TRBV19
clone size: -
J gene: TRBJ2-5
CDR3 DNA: TGTGCCAGTAGTCCACAAACAGGGGGGGGATATGTGAGAGAGACCCAGTACTTC
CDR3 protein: CASSPQTGGGYVRETQYF

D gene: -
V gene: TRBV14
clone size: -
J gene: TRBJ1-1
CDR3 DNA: TGTGCCAGCAGCCAGGGGGGTTGGGTGGCTGAAGCTTTCTTT
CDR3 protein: CASSQGGWVAEAFF

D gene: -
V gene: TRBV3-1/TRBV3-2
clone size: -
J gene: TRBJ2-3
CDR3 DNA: TGTGCCAGCAGCCAAGATCAGGGCGGAGATACGCAGTATTTT
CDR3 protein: CASSQDQGGDTQYF

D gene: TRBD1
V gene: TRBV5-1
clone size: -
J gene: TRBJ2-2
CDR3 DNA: TGCGCCAGCAGCGAGACAGGGCCAGCGAACACCGGGGAGCTGTTTTTT
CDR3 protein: CASSETGPANTGELFF

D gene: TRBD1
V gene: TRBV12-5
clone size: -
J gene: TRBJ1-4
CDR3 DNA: TGTGCTAGTGGTGGGCCACAGGGGGCCGGTGAAAAACTGTTTTTT
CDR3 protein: CASGGPQGAGEKLFF

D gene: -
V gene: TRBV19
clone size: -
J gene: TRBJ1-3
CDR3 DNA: TGTGCCAGTACCAGATCAGGTGTTGGAAACACCATATATTTT
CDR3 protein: CASTRSGVGNTIYF

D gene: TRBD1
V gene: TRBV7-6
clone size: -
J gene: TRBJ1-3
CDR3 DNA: TGTGCCAGCAGCTCTGGACAGGGTCCCTTCTCTGGAAACACCATATATTTT
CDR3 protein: CASSSGQGPFSGNTIYF

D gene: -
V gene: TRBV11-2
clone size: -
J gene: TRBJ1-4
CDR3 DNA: TGTGCCAGCAGCTCAAGTGGACAGCAACTGTTTTTT
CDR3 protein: CASSSSGQQLFF

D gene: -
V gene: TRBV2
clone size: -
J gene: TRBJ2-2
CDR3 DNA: TGTGCCAGCAGTGAAGCGCTTGGCGGAACCGGGGAGCTGTTTTTT
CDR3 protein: CASSEALGGTGELFF

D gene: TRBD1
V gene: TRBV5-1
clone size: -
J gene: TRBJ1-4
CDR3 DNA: TGCGCCAGCAGCGCCTCCGGGACAGGGGTCGAAAAACTGTTTTTT
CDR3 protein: CASSASGTGVEKLFF

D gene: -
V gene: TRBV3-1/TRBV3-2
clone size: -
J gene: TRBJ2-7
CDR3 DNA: TGTGCCAGCAGCCAAGGGGGCTCCTCCCATGACTTC
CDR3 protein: CASSQGGSSHDF

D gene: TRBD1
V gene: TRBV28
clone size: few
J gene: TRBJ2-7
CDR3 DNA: TGTGCCAGCAGTGAGACAAACAGGGGCGGGCAGTACTTC
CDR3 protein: CASSETNRGGQYF

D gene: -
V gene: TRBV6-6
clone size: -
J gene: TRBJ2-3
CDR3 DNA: TGTGCCAGCGGACCCGGGGGTATCACAGATACGCAGTATTTT
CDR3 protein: CASGPGGITDTQYF

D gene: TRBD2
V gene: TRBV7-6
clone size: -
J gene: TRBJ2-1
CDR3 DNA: TGTGCCAGCAGCCACGGGACTAGCGGTTACAATGAGCAGTTCTTC
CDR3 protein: CASSHGTSGYNEQFF

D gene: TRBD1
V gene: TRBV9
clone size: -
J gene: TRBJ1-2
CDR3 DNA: TGTGCCAGCAGCGTAGACAACAGGGGGGACTATGGCTACACCTTC
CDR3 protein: CASSVDNRGDYGYTF

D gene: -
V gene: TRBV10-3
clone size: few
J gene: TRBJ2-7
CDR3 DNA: TGTGCCATCAGTCTGGGGGGGGCGATCTCCTACGAGCAGTACTTC
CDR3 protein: CAISLGGAISYEQYF

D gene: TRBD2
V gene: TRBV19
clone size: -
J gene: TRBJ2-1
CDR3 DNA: TGTGCCAGTAGGCGACTAGCGGCGAGCTCCTACAATGAGCAGTTCTTC
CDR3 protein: CASRRLAASSYNEQFF

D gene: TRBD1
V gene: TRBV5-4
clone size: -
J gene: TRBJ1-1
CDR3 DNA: TGTGCCAGCAGCTCGGGGACAGGGCGAGGTGACACTGAAGCTTTCTTT
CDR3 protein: CASSSGTGRGDTEAFF

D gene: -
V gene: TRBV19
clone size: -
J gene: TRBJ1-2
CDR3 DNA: TGTGCCAGTAGTCCCACGGGGGGAAACTATGGCTACACCTTC
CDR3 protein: CASSPTGGNYGYTF

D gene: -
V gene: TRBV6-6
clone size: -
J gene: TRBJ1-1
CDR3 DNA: TGTGCCAGCAGCCTCCCCCAGGGGAATACTGAAGCTTTCTTT
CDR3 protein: CASSLPQGNTEAFF

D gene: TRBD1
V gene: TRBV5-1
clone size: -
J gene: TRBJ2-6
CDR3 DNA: TGCGCCAGCAGCTTAGGGACAGCTAGCTCTGGGGCCAACGTCCTGACTTTC
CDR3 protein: CASSLGTASSGANVLTF

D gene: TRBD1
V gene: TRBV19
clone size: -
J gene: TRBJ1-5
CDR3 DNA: TGTGCCAGTAGCCGGGACAGGGGTAATCAGCCCCAGCATTTT
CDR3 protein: CASSRDRGNQPQHF

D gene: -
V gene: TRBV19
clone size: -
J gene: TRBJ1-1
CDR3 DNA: TGTGCCAGGTTACAACAGGAGATGAACACTGAAGCTTTCTTT
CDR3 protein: CARLQQEMNTEAFF

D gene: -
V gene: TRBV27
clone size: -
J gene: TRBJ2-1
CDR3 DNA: TGTGCCAGCAGTTCCTCCTGGGGGGACAATGAGCAGTTCTTC
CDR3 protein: CASSSSWGDNEQFF

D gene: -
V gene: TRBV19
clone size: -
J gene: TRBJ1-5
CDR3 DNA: TGTGCCAGTAGTATAGAGACAAATCAGCCCCAGCATTTT
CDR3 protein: CASSIETNQPQHF

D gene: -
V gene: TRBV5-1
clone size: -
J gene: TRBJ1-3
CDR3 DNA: TGCGCCAGCAGCTTGGGGGGCAGCTCTGGAAACACCATATATTTT
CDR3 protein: CASSLGGSSGNTIYF

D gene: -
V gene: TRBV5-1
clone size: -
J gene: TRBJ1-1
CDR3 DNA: TGCGCCAGCAGCTTCGGATACGACAGTAGCCTCCTTAGGCGTGAAGCTTTCTTT
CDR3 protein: CASSFGYDSSLLRREAFF

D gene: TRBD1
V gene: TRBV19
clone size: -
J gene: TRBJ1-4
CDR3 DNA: TGTGCCAGTGTCCCTCAGGGGGCGCCTGAAAAACTGTTTTTT
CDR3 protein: CASVPQGAPEKLFF

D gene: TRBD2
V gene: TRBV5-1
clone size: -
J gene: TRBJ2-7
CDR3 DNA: TGCGCCAGCAGCCCCCGGAGCGGGGGGATAAACGAGCAGTACTTC
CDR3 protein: CASSPRSGGINEQYF

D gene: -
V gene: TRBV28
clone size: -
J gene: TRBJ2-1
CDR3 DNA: TGTGCCAGCAGTTCAGGACAGTCGTCCTACAATGAGCAGTTCTTC
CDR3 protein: CASSSGQSSYNEQFF

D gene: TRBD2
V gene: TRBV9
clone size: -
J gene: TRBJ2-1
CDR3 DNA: TGTGCCAGCAGTGACAAGAGCGGGAGGGCGAGAGAGCAGTTCTTC
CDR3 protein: CASSDKSGRAREQFF

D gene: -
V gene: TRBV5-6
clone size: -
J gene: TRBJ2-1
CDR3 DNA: TGTGCCAGCAGCTTGGGTCCCGGGGGACGGTTCTTC
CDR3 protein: CASSLGPGGRFF

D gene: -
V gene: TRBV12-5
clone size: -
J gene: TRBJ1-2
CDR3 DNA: TGTGCTAGTGGGGGAGACTATGGCTACACCTTC
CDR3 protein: CASGGDYGYTF

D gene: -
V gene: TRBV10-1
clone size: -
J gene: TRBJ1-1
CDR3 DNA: TGCGCCAGCGCGGCGGGGGACGACACTGAAGCTTTCTTT
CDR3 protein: CASAAGDDTEAFF